Presented here are 31 T cell receptor beta chains from one specimen sequenced in a study of T cell responses to AZD1222 COVID-19 vaccine. Assay used: immunoSEQ multiplex PCR; TCRdb lists only in-frame clones, some missing. The sample records approximately 140,000 clones, around 90% being singletons. The sequencing used peripheral blood, collected 28 days after the second AZD1222 dose. All receptors derive from an adult who received the AZD1222 COVID-19 vaccine.

This chain uses TRBV5-1 with TRBJ2-6; tentative D call: TRBD1 (5 bases). The CDR3 contains 14 residues. CDR1 is SGHRS and CDR2 is YFSETQ in the germline V gene. Between the trimmed V and J ends, which lost 4 bases and 1 base, there was a span of 6 bases. The CDR3, as DNA: TGCGCCAGCAGCCCAGGGTCTGGGGCCAACGTCCTGACTTTC. Its protein is CASSPGSGANVLTF.

A single count supports this clone. The chain uses TRBV11-2 and TRBJ2-7, with TRBD1 as a possible D gene (6 bases). This CDR3 has 12 residues. CDR1 is SGHAT and CDR2 is FQNNGV in the germline V gene. V lost 5 bases to trimming and J lost 6 bases, with 11 bases between them. CDR3 coding DNA: TGTGCCAGCAGCGCCATACAGGGCGAGCAGTACTTC. Encoded protein: CASSAIQGEQYF.

The genes are TRBV5-4 and TRBJ2-3; the D is unclear. Germline V lookup: CDR1 SGHNT, CDR2 YYREEE (reference sequence). CDR3 length: 17 residues. The ends were cut back, 0 bases at V and 0 bases at J, with 14 bases in the middle. CDR3 residues: CASSLAPFAFSTDTQYF. DNA for the CDR3: TGTGCCAGCAGCTTGGCCCCCTTTGCGTTCAGCACAGATACGCAGTATTTT.

This clone was seen just once. J is TRBJ1-5 and V is TRBV18; 12 nucleotides agree with TRBD1. Germline loops: CDR1 KGHSH, CDR2 LQKENI. This CDR3 is 17 amino acids long. With V trimmed by 3 bases and J by 7 bases, 10 bases remained unmatched. The DNA of the CDR3 is TGTGCCAGCTCACCGCAACCCTCCGGGACAGGGGGCCAGCCCCAGCATTTT. This gives the protein CASSPQPSGTGGQPQHF.

V gene TRBV4-2 combines with J gene TRBJ2-3, with D perhaps matching TRBD1 (5 bases). The CDR3 loop spans 16 amino acids. V was trimmed by 6 bases and J by 0 bases, leaving 16 bases between them. Germline assignment: CDR1 LGHNA and CDR2 YNFKEQ. CDR3 in DNA: TGTGCCAGCAGTCCAAGACAGTCCTCTAGCACAGATACGCAGTATTTT. Amino acid sequence: CASSPRQSSSTDTQYF.

The CDR3: CASRRGVAGNTIYF. CDR3 DNA: TGTGCCAGCAGGCGGGGGGTGGCTGGAAACACCATATATTTT. The chain joins TRBV5-6 to TRBJ1-3; possible D gene TRBD1, 5 bases. Per the germline V gene, CDR1 is SGHDT and CDR2 is YYEEEE. Trimming stripped 5 bases from V and 2 bases from J, with 11 bases between. The CDR3 sequence is 14 residues long.

This clone came up a few times. The chain employs TRBV6-6 and TRBJ1-3, with 7 bases aligning to TRBD1. This CDR3 region has 15 residues. Unmatched junction bases numbered 5, after V lost 6 bases and J lost 0 bases. Germline CDR1 and CDR2: MNHNY and SVGAGI (reference sequence). The CDR3 reads CASRPDRDSGNTIYF. Written as DNA, the CDR3 is TGTGCCAGCAGACCCGACAGGGACTCTGGAAACACCATATATTTT.

V usage is TRBV5-6 and J usage is TRBJ1-3; no firm D call. Trimming shortened V by 0 bases and J by 2 bases, and 6 bases separated the two germline ends. Germline CDR1 SGHDT, CDR2 YYEEEE. CDR3 length: 14 residues. The CDR3 is CASSLEGTGNTIYF. CDR3 DNA sequence: TGTGCCAGCAGCTTGGAAGGGACTGGAAACACCATATATTTT.

This clone appeared a single time. The chain combines TRBV15 with TRBJ1-1; D unclear. This CDR3 comprises 13 residues. V lost 0 bases and J lost 1, with 3 bases in between. Germline loops: CDR1 LNHNV, CDR2 YYDKDF (reference sequence). CDR3 sequence: CATSRETNTEAFF. CDR3 sequence (DNA): TGTGCCACCAGCAGAGAAACGAACACTGAAGCTTTCTTT.

The V and J genes are TRBV7-8 and TRBJ2-7, with unresolved D. Germline values: CDR1 SGHVS, CDR2 FQNEAQ. Trimming pared 2 bases from V and 2 bases from J, leaving 13 bases between. This CDR3 has 15 amino acids. The CDR3 loop reads CASSLRPVRAYEQYF. In DNA form, the CDR3 reads TGTGCCAGCAGCTTACGGCCGGTCCGCGCCTACGAGCAGTACTTC.

This clone was seen more than once but under ten times. The chain combines TRBV28 with TRBJ1-1; D uncertain. There are 13 residues in the CDR3. Germline V gene data show CDR1 as MDHEN and CDR2 as SYDVKM. The V end was cut by 7 bases, the J end by 6 bases, with 15 bases between. This CDR3 reads CASKAGGFAEAFF. The DNA for the CDR3 is TGTGCCAGCAAGGCTGGAGGATTTGCTGAAGCTTTCTTT.

This chain links TRBV24-1 with TRBJ2-7, with D tentatively TRBD2 (6 bases). The CDR3 sequence is 15 residues long. Germline V CDR1 and CDR2: KGHDR, SFDVKD. V was clipped by 2 bases and J by 2 bases, with 12 bases between them. CDR3 DNA sequence: TGTGCCACCAGTGATTCGGGGGTTCCCACCTACGAGCAGTACTTC. This sequence encodes CATSDSGVPTYEQYF.

The rearrangement uses TRBV19 and TRBJ2-7; D gene unclear. This CDR3 region has 15 residues. CDR1 and CDR2 from the germline V gene are LNHDA and SQIVND (reference sequence). Between the trimmed V and J ends, which lost 2 bases and 3 bases, there was a span of 14 bases. CDR3 residues: CASSIKHHLDYEQYF. Written as DNA, the CDR3 is TGTGCCAGTAGTATAAAGCACCACCTAGACTACGAGCAGTACTTC.

The rearrangement links TRBV5-1 to TRBJ1-3; possible D gene TRBD1, 6 bases. Germline lookup yields CDR1 SGHRS and CDR2 YFSETQ. The CDR3 is 14 residues long. Trimming pared 0 bases from V and 2 bases from J, leaving 6 bases between. The CDR3 bases are TGCGCCAGCAGCTTGGACAGGGCTGGAAACACCATATATTTT. As protein: CASSLDRAGNTIYF.

The J gene is TRBJ2-1, the V gene TRBV5-4; the D gene could be TRBD1 or TRBD2 (5 bases each). V was shortened by 4 bases and J by 2 bases, with 19 bases between the two germline ends. Germline-derived CDR1 and CDR2 are SGHNT and YYREEE (reference sequence). The CDR3 is made up of 17 amino acids. CDR3 in amino acids: CASSRPGASQTYNEQFF. CDR3 in DNA: TGTGCCAGCAGCCGGCCTGGGGCTAGCCAGACCTACAATGAGCAGTTCTTC.

This rearrangement joins TRBV10-3 to TRBJ2-1, with a possible D match to TRBD1 (6 bases). This CDR3 is 16 amino acids long. Germline lookup yields CDR1 ENHRY and CDR2 SYGVKD. Trimming removed 0 bases at V and 3 bases at J, with 12 bases between. The CDR3 is CAISESRGSDYNEQFF. CDR3 coding DNA: TGTGCCATCAGTGAGTCGAGGGGGTCCGACTACAATGAGCAGTTCTTC.

The chain has TRBV7-2 and TRBJ2-4; 7 bases line up with TRBD2. V shed 4 bases, J shed 1 base, and the junction held 7 bases outside the gene matches. CDR1 SGHTA and CDR2 FQGNSA come from the germline V gene. There are 16 residues in the CDR3. The CDR3, as DNA: TGTGCCAGCAGCTGGGAGGGAGGGGTGGCCAAAAACATTCAGTACTTC. This sequence encodes CASSWEGGVAKNIQYF.

The V call is TRBV11-3, the J call TRBJ2-7; 9 positions agree with TRBD2. V was pared by 5 bases and J by 0 bases, with 5 bases of the junction left unmatched. Germline V gives CDR1 SGHNT, CDR2 YENEEA. The length of the CDR3 is 15 residues. The CDR3 DNA follows: TGTGCCAGCAGCCTAAGCGGGAGGCTCTCCTACGAGCAGTACTTC. Protein sequence: CASSLSGRLSYEQYF.

The chain uses TRBV19 and TRBJ1-5, with D maybe TRBD1 (6 bases). Germline-derived CDR1 and CDR2 are LNHDA and SQIVND (reference sequence). CDR3 length equals 17 residues. Trimming removed 5 bases from V and 0 bases from J, with 17 bases in between. The CDR3 DNA is TGTGCCAGTAGTTTCGGACAGCCATTCTATAGCAATCAGCCCCAGCATTTT. Translating it yields CASSFGQPFYSNQPQHF.

The chain has TRBV14 and TRBJ2-3; D uncertain. Trimming cost V 1 base and J 1 base, with 6 bases left between them. Germline V gene data show CDR1 as SGHDN and CDR2 as FVKESK. The CDR3 consists of 14 residues. This CDR3 is CASSQVRGTDTQYF. As DNA, the CDR3 is TGTGCCAGCAGCCAAGTCAGAGGCACAGATACGCAGTATTTT.

This chain uses TRBV4-1 with TRBJ1-3; D gene ambiguous. The CDR3 has 17 residues. V lost 2 bases, J lost 0 bases, and 14 bases lay in between. Germline values: CDR1 MGHRA, CDR2 YSYEKL. The CDR3 sequence is CASSQNALALSGNTIYF. The CDR3 nucleotides are TGCGCCAGCAGCCAAAACGCCCTGGCCCTCTCTGGAAACACCATATATTTT.

The chain combines TRBV11-3 with TRBJ2-1, with 8 bases identical to TRBD1. Per germline, CDR1 SGHNT and CDR2 YENEEA. Germline trimming cut 1 base from V and 5 bases from J; bases unmatched to any gene: 7. The CDR3 consists of 16 residues. CDR3 in DNA: TGTGCCAGCAGCTTAGCCGGACAGGGTCTCCACAATGAGCAGTTCTTC. Amino acids: CASSLAGQGLHNEQFF.

V gene TRBV7-9 combines with J gene TRBJ2-1; no clear D gene. V lost 8 bases, J lost 8 bases, and 22 bases lay in between. CDR1 is SEHNR, CDR2 FQNEAQ, per germline (reference sequence). This CDR3 spans 15 amino acids. The CDR3 loop is CASPSGRALGDEQFF. CDR3 in DNA: TGTGCCAGCCCTAGTGGAAGGGCCTTGGGTGATGAGCAGTTCTTC. Drawing the rest from reference TRBV7-9 and TRBJ2-1, the complete variable domain is DTGVSQNPRHKITKRGQNVTFRCDPISEHNRLYWYRQTLGQGPEFLTYFQNEAQLEKSRLLSDRFSAERPKGSFSTLEIQRTEQGDSAMYLCASPSGRALGDEQFFGPGTRLTVL.

The V gene is TRBV19, the J gene TRBJ1-3, with D perhaps matching TRBD1 (5 bases). The ends were cut back, 3 bases at V and 0 bases at J, with 9 bases in the middle. The CDR3 has 15 amino acids. Germline CDR1 and CDR2: LNHDA and SQIVND (reference sequence). The CDR3: CASSIATDSGNTIYF. In nucleotides, the CDR3 is TGTGCCAGTAGTATCGCGACAGACTCTGGAAACACCATATATTTT. The entire variable domain, with the rest obtained from reference TRBV19 and TRBJ1-3, is as follows: DGGITQSPKYLFRKEGQNVTLSCEQNLNHDAMYWYRQDPGQGLRLIYYSQIVNDFQKGDIAEGYSVSREKKESFPLTVTSAQKNPTAFYLCASSIATDSGNTIYFGEGSWLTVV.

The J gene is TRBJ2-7, the V gene TRBV20-1, with a tentative D call TRBD1 (6 bases). V lost 3 bases and J 3 bases, leaving 15 bases between the germline ends. The germline V gene encodes CDR1 DFQATT and CDR2 SNEGSKA (reference sequence). This CDR3 is built from 14 residues. CDR3: CSASARGIFYEQYF. CDR3 sequence (DNA): TGCAGTGCTAGTGCCAGGGGAATATTCTACGAGCAGTACTTC.

The chain carries TRBV29-1 and TRBJ2-1; weak D call: TRBD2 (7 bases). CDR3 length equals 14 residues. V was cut by 6 bases and J by 3 bases, with 15 bases left in between. CDR1 is SQVTM, CDR2 ANQGSEA, per germline. CDR3 nucleotide sequence: TGCAGCGTGGATAGGGGGGGGCTCTACAATGAGCAGTTCTTC. Its translation is CSVDRGGLYNEQFF.

The genes are TRBV18 and TRBJ1-1; no reliable D call. Per germline, CDR1 KGHSH and CDR2 LQKENI. CDR3 size: 16 residues. Trimming cost V 0 bases and J 2 bases, with 13 bases left between them. Here the CDR3 reads CASSPPFAGSNTEAFF. The CDR3 coding sequence is TGTGCCAGCTCACCACCGTTCGCGGGGAGCAACACTGAAGCTTTCTTT.

The chain links TRBV9 to TRBJ2-2; no clear D gene. Germline CDR1 is SGDLS and CDR2 is YYNGEE. With 0 bases removed from V and 5 bases from J, the gap between germline ends came to 14 bases. This CDR3 is 16 amino acids long. DNA of the CDR3: TGTGCCAGCAGCGTAGCGCACGGATCGACAACCGGGGAGCTGTTTTTT. This encodes CASSVAHGSTTGELFF.

This clone was counted once. Relative to the germline gene, one junction end is altered; a read error may explain this. The gene calls are TRBV12-3 or TRBV12-4 and TRBJ2-7; D is undetermined. The length of the CDR3 is 13 residues. In nucleotides, the CDR3 is TGTGCCAGCAGTCCCAGCGACTCCCACGAGCAGTACTTC. Translated: CASSPSDSHEQYF.

The chain combines TRBV30 with TRBJ1-1; 9 positions match TRBD1. Germline CDR1 and CDR2: GTSNPN and SVGIG (reference sequence). Trimming took 8 bases from V and 3 from J; bases not matched to a gene: 7. The CDR3 extends over 13 amino acids. Written as DNA, the CDR3 is TGTGCCGGTTACAGGGGGCAGGACACTGAAGCTTTCTTT. Amino acid sequence: CAGYRGQDTEAFF.

This sequence joins TRBV9 and TRBJ1-2, with D uncertain. Germline CDR1 reads SGDLS; CDR2 reads YYNGEE. The V end was cut by 4 bases, the J end by 8 bases, with 9 bases between. This CDR3 region has 11 residues. DNA of the CDR3: TGTGCCAGCAGCCCACTAGAGGGCTACACCTTC. This sequence encodes CASSPLEGYTF.